One and the same sample provided the 32 T cell receptor beta chains below, sequenced in a study of response to subunit inactivated influenza vaccine. TCRdb reprocessed the RT-PCR reads via MiXCR and lists one record per CDR3 protein. The top ten hold roughly 14% of the sample, which has 500,000 to 600,000 distinct CDR3 sequences, 10% to 15% seen once. Specimen: PBMCs from blood, collected 40 to 50 days after vaccination. These receptors all come from a man aged 45-65 years who received an inactivated influenza vaccine.

The DNA for the CDR3 is TGCAGTGCTAGAACAACTCCGGGGAGGGGACCCCAGGATGGCTACACCTTC. Encoded protein: CSARTTPGRGPQDGYTF. V usage is TRBV20-1 and J usage is TRBJ1-2, with a weak D call TRBD1 (5 bases). This CDR3 spans 17 amino acids. The germline V gene encodes CDR1 DFQATT and CDR2 SNEGSKA (reference sequence). V lost 2 bases, J lost 6 bases, and 25 bases lay in between.

The chain combines TRBV5-1 with TRBJ2-1; no reliable D call. The V and J ends lost 0 bases and 8 bases respectively, with 6 bases between them. Germline-derived CDR1 and CDR2 are SGHRS and YFSETQ. The CDR3 spans 12 residues. Written as DNA, the CDR3 is TGCGCCAGCAGCTTGGTCGCGGATGAGCAGTTCTTC. Encoded protein: CASSLVADEQFF.

The V call is TRBV30, the J call TRBJ2-1, with TRBD2 matching 12 bases. CDR1 GTSNPN and CDR2 SVGIG come from the germline V gene (reference sequence). The CDR3 spans 16 residues. Losses at the gene ends were 0 bases for V and 5 bases for J; bases not matched to a gene: 5. The CDR3 here is CAWSVRTSGVNNEQFF. The CDR3 nucleotides read TGTGCCTGGAGTGTCCGGACTAGCGGGGTTAACAATGAGCAGTTCTTC.

The chain has TRBV11-2 and TRBJ2-5, with D perhaps given as TRBD1 or TRBD2 (6 bases each). The CDR3 sequence is 13 residues long. V was cut by 4 bases and J by 8 bases, with 14 bases left in between. Germline values: CDR1 SGHAT, CDR2 FQNNGV. The DNA for the CDR3 is TGTGCCAGCAGCTCCATAAGGGGGACTACCCAGTACTTC. Translation gives CASSSIRGTTQYF.

This clonotype was detected a few times. The chain couples TRBV27 to TRBJ2-1, with D unresolved. The CDR3 has 15 amino acids. The V and J ends lost 5 bases and 5 bases respectively, with 16 bases between them. Germline CDR1 and CDR2: MNHEY and SMNVEV (reference sequence). The CDR3 protein is CASSPLLLRDNEQFF. DNA of the CDR3: TGTGCCAGCAGTCCACTACTCTTACGGGACAATGAGCAGTTCTTC.

V gene TRBV3-1 combines with J gene TRBJ2-1; D ambiguous. Germline values: CDR1 LGHDT, CDR2 YNNKEL (reference sequence). The CDR3 extends over 12 amino acids. V shed 6 bases and J shed 4 bases, with 7 bases lying between them. The chain's CDR3 is CASSPRYNEQFF. In DNA, the CDR3 is TGTGCCAGCAGTCCCCGGTACAATGAGCAGTTCTTC.

This clonotype was seen repeatedly, ten times or more. This chain connects TRBV5-1 to TRBJ2-3; TRBD1 aligns across 7 bases. The CDR3 runs to 16 residues. J lost 0 bases, V lost 0 bases, and 4 bases had no gene match. CDR1 SGHRS and CDR2 YFSETQ come from the germline V gene. The CDR3 DNA is TGCGCCAGCAGCTTGGGGACAGGACCTAGCACAGATACGCAGTATTTT. The encoded protein is CASSLGTGPSTDTQYF.

Many counts were recorded for this clonotype. The rearrangement links TRBV3-1 to TRBJ2-3; no firm D call. The CDR3 is made up of 14 amino acids. Germline V gene lookup returns CDR1 LGHDT and CDR2 YNNKEL (reference sequence). The germline V and J ends were trimmed by 6 bases and 1 base, with 11 bases remaining between them. Here the CDR3 DNA reads TGTGCCAGCAGTCAGGATATTCGCACAGATACGCAGTATTTT. Encoded protein: CASSQDIRTDTQYF.

This clonotype was picked up many times. This chain connects TRBV12-3 or TRBV12-4 to TRBJ2-1; TRBD2 agrees at 7 bases. Trimming cost V 6 bases and J 0 bases; bases outside gene matches: 5. The CDR3 spans 15 residues. In DNA, the CDR3 is TGTGCCAGCAGAAAACTAGCGAGCTCCTACAATGAGCAGTTCTTC. As protein: CASRKLASSYNEQFF.

The chain recombines TRBV7-2 with TRBJ1-2; D call uncertain. In germline, CDR1 is SGHTA, CDR2 FQGNSA. This CDR3 region has 12 residues. Trimming took off 9 bases at V and 3 bases at J, with 11 bases between the two ends. CDR3 loop: CASAKPDYGYTF. As DNA, the CDR3 is TGTGCCAGTGCGAAGCCGGACTATGGCTACACCTTC.

The chain has TRBV15 and TRBJ2-5; TRBD1 aligns across 7 bases. After removal of 3 bases from V and 1 base from J, the junction contained 5 bases not matched to a gene. The CDR3 consists of 15 residues. In germline, CDR1 is LNHNV, CDR2 YYDKDF (reference sequence). For the CDR3, the DNA is TGTGCCACCAGCAGCCAGACAGGGCCCCAAGAGACCCAGTACTTC. This sequence encodes CATSSQTGPQETQYF.

The table lists this clonotype with many counts. The chain links TRBV29-1 to TRBJ2-7, with a weak D call TRBD1 (5 bases). Trimming shortened V by 6 bases and J by 2 bases, and 17 bases separated the two germline ends. Per germline, CDR1 SQVTM and CDR2 ANQGSEA. CDR3 length: 14 amino acids. This CDR3 is CSVLLKGAAYEQYF. The DNA for the CDR3 is TGCAGCGTCCTGTTAAAAGGGGCGGCCTACGAGCAGTACTTC.

This clonotype was seen a few times. V is TRBV4-2 and J is TRBJ2-2; 13 nucleotides line up with TRBD2. This CDR3 comprises 16 residues. Looked up from germline, CDR1 is LGHNA and CDR2 is YNFKEQ. Trimming cost V 1 base and J 4 bases; bases outside gene matches: 0. The CDR3 loop reads CASSQGLAGGTGELFF. In DNA form, the CDR3 reads TGTGCCAGCAGCCAAGGACTAGCGGGAGGCACCGGGGAGCTGTTTTTT.

The table lists this clonotype with a few counts. The gene calls are TRBV7-2 and TRBJ2-7; 12 nucleotides line up with TRBD1. This CDR3 comprises 16 residues. The V and J ends lost 5 bases and 5 bases, in that order; junction bases with no gene match: 10. Germline V gene lookup returns CDR1 SGHTA and CDR2 FQGNSA. The CDR3, as DNA: TGTGCCAGCAGCCCGGACCGGGACAGGGGGCGAAACGAGCAGTACTTC. This encodes CASSPDRDRGRNEQYF. Full variable domain (remainder filled in from reference TRBV7-2 and TRBJ2-7): GAGVSQSPSNKVTEKGKDVELRCDPISGHTALYWYRQSLGQGLEFLIYFQGNSAPDKSGLPSDRFSAERTGGSVSTLTIQRTQQEDSAVYLCASSPDRDRGRNEQYFGPGTRLTVT.

This clonotype was recorded a few times. The chain carries TRBV6-5 and TRBJ2-7; 7 bases agree with TRBD1. The CDR3 loop spans 11 amino acids. Per germline, CDR1 MNHEY and CDR2 SVGAGI. J gave up 9 bases and V 5 bases, and 4 bases lay outside the gene matches. In DNA form, the CDR3 reads TGTGCCAGCAGTGACAGGGTCTGGCAGTACTTC. Protein sequence: CASSDRVWQYF.

The chain uses TRBV4-3 and TRBJ1-1; D not resolved. Per germline, CDR1 LGHNA and CDR2 YSLEER. The CDR3 sequence is 14 residues long. Deletions cut 1 base from V and 5 bases from J, with 11 bases between. The CDR3 here is CASSQGFQRTEAFF. The CDR3 DNA reads TGCGCCAGCAGCCAAGGTTTTCAGAGGACTGAAGCTTTCTTT.

This clonotype was recorded a few times. The gene calls are TRBV20-1 and TRBJ2-6; D gene unclear. CDR3 length equals 19 residues. CDR1 and CDR2 (germline): DFQATT, SNEGSKA (reference sequence). Deletions cut 4 bases from V and 0 bases from J, with 22 bases between. DNA of the CDR3: TGCAGTGCTAAATCGTACGGAGTCAGGAGTTACTCTGGGGCCAACGTCCTGACTTTC. This gives the protein CSAKSYGVRSYSGANVLTF.

The chain combines TRBV18 with TRBJ2-1, with D uncertain. Trimming left V 0 bases short and J 9 bases short, with 9 bases between. From germline, CDR1 is KGHSH and CDR2 LQKENI. CDR3 length: 13 residues. The CDR3 DNA is TGTGCCAGCTCACCACCGCTAGTTCTTGAGCAGTTCTTC. Translated: CASSPPLVLEQFF.

The J gene is TRBJ2-7, the V gene TRBV30; 10 nucleotides line up with TRBD2. Per the germline V gene, CDR1 is GTSNPN and CDR2 is SVGIG (reference sequence). The V gene end was trimmed by 4 bases and the J gene end by 0 bases; junction bases not matched to a gene: 6. This CDR3 spans 15 amino acids. As DNA, the CDR3 is TGTGCCTGGAAGACAGCGGGAGGGATCTCCTACGAGCAGTACTTC. Its translation is CAWKTAGGISYEQYF. Combining the CDR3 with reference TRBV30 and TRBJ2-7 gives the whole variable domain SQTIHQWPATLVQPVGSPLSLECTVEGTSNPNLYWYRQAAGRGLQLLFYSVGIGQISSEVPQNLSASRPQDRQFILSSKKLLLSDSGFYLCAWKTAGGISYEQYFGPGTRLTVT.

This clonotype turned up a few times. The chain recombines TRBV24-1 with TRBJ1-2; D uncertain. The CDR3 length is 11 residues. V lost 5 bases to trimming and J lost 5 bases, with 5 bases between them. Germline values: CDR1 KGHDR, CDR2 SFDVKD. The CDR3 DNA sequence: TGTGCCACCAGTGGCCTGTATGGCTACACCTTC. Protein sequence: CATSGLYGYTF.

V and J are TRBV28 and TRBJ2-4; a weak D match, TRBD1 (6 bases). Germline CDR1 reads MDHEN; CDR2 reads SYDVKM. V lost 0 bases and J lost 3, with 18 bases in between. The CDR3 spans 18 residues. The CDR3 region has the DNA TGTGCCAGCAGTTTATGGGGCCAGGGGTCCGACCTCAAAAACATTCAGTACTTC. Translated: CASSLWGQGSDLKNIQYF.

This clonotype was detected a few times. The chain uses TRBV20-1 and TRBJ2-2, with 8 bases fitting TRBD1. CDR3 length: 14 residues. Germline values: CDR1 DFQATT, CDR2 SNEGSKA (reference sequence). V lost 2 bases, J lost 5 bases, and 4 bases stayed unmatched. The CDR3 region is CSARTRGPTGELFF. In DNA, the CDR3 is TGCAGTGCTAGAACCAGGGGGCCAACCGGGGAGCTGTTTTTT.

The CDR3 sequence: CASRPAGGSGEQYF. The CDR3 nucleotides read TGTGCCAGCAGACCAGCGGGAGGATCTGGCGAGCAGTACTTC. The chain has TRBV12-3 or TRBV12-4 and TRBJ2-7; TRBD2 agrees at 9 bases. The CDR3 runs to 14 residues. J lost 6 bases, V lost 6 bases, and 9 bases had no gene match.

This clonotype was recorded many times. The gene calls are TRBV15 and TRBJ2-3; D is perhaps TRBD2 (7 bases). The CDR3 is 16 residues long. V was cut by 6 bases and J by 1 base, with 17 bases left in between. The germline V gene has CDR1 LNHNV and CDR2 YYDKDF (reference sequence). The CDR3 sequence: CATRTRWGGGTDTQYF. DNA for the CDR3: TGTGCCACCAGGACCCGCTGGGGGGGCGGCACAGATACGCAGTATTTT.

With regard to this clonotype: Germline and junction disagree at one end, which may indicate a read error. The genes are TRBV20-1 and TRBJ2-1; TRBD2 aligns across 10 bases. There are 16 residues in the CDR3. Germline values: CDR1 DFQATT, CDR2 SNEGSKA (reference sequence). The CDR3 DNA follows: TGCTGTGCTAGAGCTAGCGGGGGATTGATATACAATGAGCAGTTCTTC. Translation: CCARASGGLIYNEQFF.

The chain has TRBV6-2 or TRBV6-3 and TRBJ2-1, with a tentative D call TRBD2 (6 bases). The CDR3 extends over 16 amino acids. Germline lookup yields CDR1 MNHEY and CDR2 SVGEGT. The ends were cut back, 0 bases at V and 3 bases at J, with 12 bases in the middle. The CDR3 is CASSYSAGGLYNEQFF. The CDR3 nucleotides read TGTGCCAGCAGTTACTCGGCCGGGGGTCTCTACAATGAGCAGTTCTTC.

This clonotype has only a few counts. CDR3 in amino acids: CSVPRRGSDEQFF. CDR3 nucleotide sequence: TGCAGCGTCCCAAGACGGGGTAGCGATGAGCAGTTCTTC. This rearrangement joins TRBV29-1 to TRBJ2-1, with D maybe TRBD2 (5 bases). The CDR3 runs 13 residues. CDR1 is SQVTM, CDR2 ANQGSEA, per germline. The germline V and J ends were trimmed by 6 bases and 8 bases, with 17 bases remaining between them.

This clonotype was recorded at least ten times. The CDR3 DNA follows: TGTGCCAGCAGGACGGTCGGGACAGGGGGCAATCAGCCCCAGCATTTT. Protein product: CASRTVGTGGNQPQHF. This rearrangement joins TRBV6-2 or TRBV6-3 to TRBJ1-5, with TRBD1 matching over 10 bases. CDR1 and CDR2 (germline): MNHEY, SVGEGT. After removal of 6 bases from V and 2 bases from J, the junction contained 7 bases not matched to a gene. The CDR3 loop spans 16 amino acids.

This clonotype was seen repeatedly, ten times or more. This rearrangement joins TRBV20-1 to TRBJ2-7; D is unresolved. V lost 4 bases and J 3 bases, leaving 7 bases between the germline ends. Germline CDR1 is DFQATT and CDR2 is SNEGSKA (reference sequence). The CDR3 totals 11 residues. The CDR3 protein is CSANPHYEQYF. DNA of the CDR3: TGCAGTGCTAACCCGCACTACGAGCAGTACTTC.

The table lists this clonotype with a few counts. The rearrangement joins TRBV6-2 or TRBV6-3 to TRBJ2-7; D possibly corresponds to TRBD1 (7 bases). The CDR3 totals 16 residues. Trimming removed 10 bases at V and 4 bases at J, with 26 bases between. Germline CDR1 reads MNHEY; CDR2 reads SVGEGT. CDR3 sequence: CANDPGGDRSFYEQYF. DNA for the CDR3: TGTGCCAACGACCCCGGCGGGGACAGATCATTTTACGAGCAGTACTTC.

V gene TRBV11-2 combines with J gene TRBJ1-4, with 7 bases matching TRBD1. The CDR3 sequence is 17 residues long. Germline V gene lookup returns CDR1 SGHAT and CDR2 FQNNGV. The J segment lost 3 bases and the V segment lost 5 bases, leaving 12 bases of the junction unmatched. The CDR3 bases are TGTGCCAGCAGCCCAGGCCCCAGGGGGTGGTCTAATGAAAAACTGTTTTTT. This codes for CASSPGPRGWSNEKLFF.

This clonotype was counted many times. V and J are TRBV5-1 and TRBJ1-4; D may be TRBD1 (6 bases). Germline V gene data show CDR1 as SGHRS and CDR2 as YFSETQ. Trimming stripped 5 bases from V and 0 bases from J, with 20 bases between. This CDR3 spans 18 amino acids. CDR3 in amino acids: CASSRDQAGAPTNEKLFF. The CDR3 DNA reads as TGCGCCAGCAGTCGTGACCAAGCAGGGGCCCCAACTAATGAAAAACTGTTTTTT.